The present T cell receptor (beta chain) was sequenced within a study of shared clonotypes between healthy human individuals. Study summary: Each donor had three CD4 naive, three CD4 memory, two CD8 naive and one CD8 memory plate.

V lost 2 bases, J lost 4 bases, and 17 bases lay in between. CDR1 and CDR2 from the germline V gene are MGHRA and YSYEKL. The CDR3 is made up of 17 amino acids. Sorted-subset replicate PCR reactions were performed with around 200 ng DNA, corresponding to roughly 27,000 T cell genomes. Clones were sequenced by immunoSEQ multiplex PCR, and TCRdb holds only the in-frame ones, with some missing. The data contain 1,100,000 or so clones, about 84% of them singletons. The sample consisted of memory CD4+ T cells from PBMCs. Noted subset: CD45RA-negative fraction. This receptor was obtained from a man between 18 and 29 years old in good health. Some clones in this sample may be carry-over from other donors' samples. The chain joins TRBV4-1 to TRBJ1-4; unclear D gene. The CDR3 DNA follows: TGCGCCAGCAGCCAATCCCGTGCTCGTCGCATTAATGAAAAACTGTTTTTT. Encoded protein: CASSQSRARRINEKLFF.